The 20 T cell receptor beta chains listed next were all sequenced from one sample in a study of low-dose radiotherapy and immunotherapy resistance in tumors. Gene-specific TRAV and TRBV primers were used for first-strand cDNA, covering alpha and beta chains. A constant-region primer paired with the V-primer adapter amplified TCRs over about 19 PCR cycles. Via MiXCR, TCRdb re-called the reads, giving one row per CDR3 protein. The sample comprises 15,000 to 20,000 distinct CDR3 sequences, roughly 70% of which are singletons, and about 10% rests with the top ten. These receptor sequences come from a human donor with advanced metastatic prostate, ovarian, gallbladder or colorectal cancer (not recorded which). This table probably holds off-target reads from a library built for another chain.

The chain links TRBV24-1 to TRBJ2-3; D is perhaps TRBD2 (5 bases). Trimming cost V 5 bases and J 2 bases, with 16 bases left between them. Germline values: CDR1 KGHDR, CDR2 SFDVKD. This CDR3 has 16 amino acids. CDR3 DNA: TGTGCCACCAGTGGTCTGGCGGAAGGACTCACAGATACGCAGTATTTT. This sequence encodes CATSGLAEGLTDTQYF.

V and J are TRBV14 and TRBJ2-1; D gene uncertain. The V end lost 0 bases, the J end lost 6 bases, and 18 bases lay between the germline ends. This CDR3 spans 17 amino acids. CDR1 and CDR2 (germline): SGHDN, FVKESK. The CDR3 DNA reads TGTGCCAGCAGCCAAGATTTTCGAGTCCGCCGGATCAATGAGCAGTTCTTC. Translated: CASSQDFRVRRINEQFF. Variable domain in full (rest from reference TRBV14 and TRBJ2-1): EAGVTQFPSHSVIEKGQTVTLRCDPISGHDNLYWYRRVMGKEIKFLLHFVKESKQDESGMPNNRFLAERTGGTYSTLKVQPAELEDSGVYFCASSQDFRVRRINEQFFGPGTRLTVL.

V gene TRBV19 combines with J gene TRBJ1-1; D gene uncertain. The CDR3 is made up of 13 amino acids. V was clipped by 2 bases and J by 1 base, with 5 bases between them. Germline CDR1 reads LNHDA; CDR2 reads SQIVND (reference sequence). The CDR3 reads CASSITKNTEAFF. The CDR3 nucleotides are TGTGCCAGTAGTATAACCAAGAACACTGAAGCTTTCTTT.

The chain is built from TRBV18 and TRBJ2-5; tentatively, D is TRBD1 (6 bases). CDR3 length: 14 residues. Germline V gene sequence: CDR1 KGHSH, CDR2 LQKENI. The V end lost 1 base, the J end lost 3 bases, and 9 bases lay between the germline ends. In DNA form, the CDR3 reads TGTGCCAGCTCACCACGATCAGGGGAAGAGACCCAGTACTTC. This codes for CASSPRSGEETQYF.

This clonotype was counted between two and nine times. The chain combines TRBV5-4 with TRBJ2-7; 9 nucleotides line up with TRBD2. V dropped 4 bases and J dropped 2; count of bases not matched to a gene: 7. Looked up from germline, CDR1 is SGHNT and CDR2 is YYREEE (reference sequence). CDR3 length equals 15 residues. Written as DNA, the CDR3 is TGTGCCAGCAGCCCGAAGACTAGCGGAACCTACGAGCAGTACTTC. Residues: CASSPKTSGTYEQYF.

Here the CDR3 DNA reads TGCGCCAGCAGCGCCTCCTACGAGCAGTACTTC. Protein: CASSASYEQYF. The gene calls are TRBV5-1 and TRBJ2-7; the D is unclear. The V gene lost 4 bases and the J gene lost 0 bases, with 2 bases spanning the gap. Germline loops: CDR1 SGHRS, CDR2 YFSETQ. The CDR3 has 11 amino acids.

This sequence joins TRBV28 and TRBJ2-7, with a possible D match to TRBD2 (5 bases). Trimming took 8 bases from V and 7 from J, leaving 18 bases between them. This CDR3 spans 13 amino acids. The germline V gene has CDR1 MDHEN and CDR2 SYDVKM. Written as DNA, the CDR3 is TGTGCCAGCTCCCGCGGGCCGCCTCGGGAGCAGTACTTC. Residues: CASSRGPPREQYF.

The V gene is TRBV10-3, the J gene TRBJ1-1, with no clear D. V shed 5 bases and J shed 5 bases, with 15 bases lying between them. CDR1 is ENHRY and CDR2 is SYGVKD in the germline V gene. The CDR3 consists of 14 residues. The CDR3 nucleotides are TGTGCCATCAGTACCACGGGGTTCGATACTGAAGCTTTCTTT. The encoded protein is CAISTTGFDTEAFF.

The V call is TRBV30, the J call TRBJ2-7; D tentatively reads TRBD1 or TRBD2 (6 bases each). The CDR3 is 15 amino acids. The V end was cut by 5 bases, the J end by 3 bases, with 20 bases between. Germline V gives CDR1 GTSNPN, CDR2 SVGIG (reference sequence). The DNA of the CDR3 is TGTGCCTGGGACGGAGGGGGACACACCTTCTACGAGCAGTACTTC. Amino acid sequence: CAWDGGGHTFYEQYF. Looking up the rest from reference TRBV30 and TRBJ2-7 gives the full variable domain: SQTIHQWPATLVQPVGSPLSLECTVEGTSNPNLYWYRQAAGRGLQLLFYSVGIGQISSEVPQNLSASRPQDRQFILSSKKLLLSDSGFYLCAWDGGGHTFYEQYFGPGTRLTVT.

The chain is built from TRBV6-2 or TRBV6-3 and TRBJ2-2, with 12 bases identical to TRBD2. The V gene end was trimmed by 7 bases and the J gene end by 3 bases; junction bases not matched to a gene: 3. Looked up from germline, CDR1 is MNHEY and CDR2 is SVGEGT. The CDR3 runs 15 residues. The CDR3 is CASTRLAGDTGELFF. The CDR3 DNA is TGTGCCAGCACCAGACTAGCGGGAGACACCGGGGAGCTGTTTTTT.

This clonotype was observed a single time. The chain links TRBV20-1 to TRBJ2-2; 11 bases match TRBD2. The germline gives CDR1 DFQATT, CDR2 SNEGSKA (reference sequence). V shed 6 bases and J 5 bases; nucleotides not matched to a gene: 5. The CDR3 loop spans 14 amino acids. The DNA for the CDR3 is TGCAGTGCGGATAGCGGGAGGGCTACCGGGGAGCTGTTTTTT. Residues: CSADSGRATGELFF.

The CDR3: CASNFLGSSPGVNQPQHF. In DNA, the CDR3 is TGTGCCAGCAACTTTCTGGGGTCCTCGCCGGGTGTCAATCAGCCCCAGCATTTT. The rearrangement links TRBV6-8 to TRBJ1-5, with D uncertain. Trimming pared 7 bases from V and 3 bases from J, leaving 25 bases between. Germline V gene lookup returns CDR1 MNHGY and CDR2 SAAAGT. This CDR3 comprises 18 residues.

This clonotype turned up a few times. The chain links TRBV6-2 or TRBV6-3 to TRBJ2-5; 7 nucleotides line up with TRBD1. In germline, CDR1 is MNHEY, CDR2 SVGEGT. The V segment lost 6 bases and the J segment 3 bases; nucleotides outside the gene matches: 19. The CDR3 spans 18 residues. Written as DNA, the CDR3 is TGTGCCAGCAGCAAACTGGAGACACGGGACAGAAGTAAAGAGACCCAGTACTTC. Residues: CASSKLETRDRSKETQYF.

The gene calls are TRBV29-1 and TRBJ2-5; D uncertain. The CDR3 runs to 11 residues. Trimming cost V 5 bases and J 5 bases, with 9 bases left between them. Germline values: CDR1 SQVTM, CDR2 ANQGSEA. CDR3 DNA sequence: TGCAGCGTTACGGTCGGGGAGACCCAGTACTTC. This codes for CSVTVGETQYF. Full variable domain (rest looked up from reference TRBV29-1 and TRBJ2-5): SAVISQKPSRDICQRGTSLTIQCQVDSQVTMMFWYRQQPGQSLTLIATANQGSEATYESGFVIDKFPISRPNLTFSTLTVSNMSPEDSSIYLCSVTVGETQYFGPGTRLLVL.

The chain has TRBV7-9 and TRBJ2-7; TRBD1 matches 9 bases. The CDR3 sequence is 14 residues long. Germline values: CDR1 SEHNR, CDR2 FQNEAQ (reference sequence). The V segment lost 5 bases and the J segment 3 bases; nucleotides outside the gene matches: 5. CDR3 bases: TGTGCCAGCAGCCCCCCGGACAGGGGCTACGAGCAGTACTTC. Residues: CASSPPDRGYEQYF.

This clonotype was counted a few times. The CDR3 loop reads CASSVQASSYEQYF. The CDR3, as DNA: TGTGCCAGCAGCGTACAGGCGAGCTCCTACGAGCAGTACTTC. The chain carries TRBV9 and TRBJ2-7; unclear D gene. V was shortened by 1 base and J by 0 bases, with 8 bases between the two germline ends. Germline assignment: CDR1 SGDLS and CDR2 YYNGEE. The CDR3 is made up of 14 amino acids.

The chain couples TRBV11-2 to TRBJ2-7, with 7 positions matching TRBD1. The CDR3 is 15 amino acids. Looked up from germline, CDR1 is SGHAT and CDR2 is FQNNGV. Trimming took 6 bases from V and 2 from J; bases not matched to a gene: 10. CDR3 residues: CASRNPRQGAYEQYF. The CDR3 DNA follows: TGTGCCAGCAGGAACCCACGGCAGGGGGCCTACGAGCAGTACTTC. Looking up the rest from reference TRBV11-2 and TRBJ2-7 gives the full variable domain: EAGVAQSPRYKIIEKRQSVAFWCNPISGHATLYWYQQILGQGPKLLIQFQNNGVVDDSQLPKDRFSAERLKGVDSTLKIQPAKLEDSAVYLCASRNPRQGAYEQYFGPGTRLTVT.

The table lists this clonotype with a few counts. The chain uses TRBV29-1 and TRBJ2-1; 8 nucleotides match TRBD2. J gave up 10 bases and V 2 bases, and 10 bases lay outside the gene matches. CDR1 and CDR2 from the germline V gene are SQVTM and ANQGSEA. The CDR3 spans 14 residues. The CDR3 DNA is TGCAGCGTTGAAAGGGCGGTAGCGGGACCCGAGCAGTTCTTC. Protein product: CSVERAVAGPEQFF.

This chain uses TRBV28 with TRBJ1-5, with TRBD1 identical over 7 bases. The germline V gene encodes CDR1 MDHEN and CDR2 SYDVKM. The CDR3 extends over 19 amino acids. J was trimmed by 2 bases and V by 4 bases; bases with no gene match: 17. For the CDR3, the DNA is TGTGCCAGCAGTTGGTCCCTAGCCCGACAGGGAAGGGGCAATCAGCCCCAGCATTTT. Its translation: CASSWSLARQGRGNQPQHF.

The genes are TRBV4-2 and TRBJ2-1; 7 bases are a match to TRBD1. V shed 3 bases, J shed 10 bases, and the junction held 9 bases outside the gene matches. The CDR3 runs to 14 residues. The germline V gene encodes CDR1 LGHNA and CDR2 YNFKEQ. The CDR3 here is CASSHPPDRDEQFF. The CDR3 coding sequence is TGTGCCAGCAGCCACCCCCCCGACAGGGACGAGCAGTTCTTC.